A selection of T cell receptor beta chains follows, all from one sample in a study of naive CD8 T cells in extremely preterm neonates. Data came from immunoSEQ multiplex PCR; TCRdb stores just in-frame clones and leaves some out. The sample includes about 7,900 clones, roughly 98% of them seen just once. Input material: naive CD8+ T cells from blood. The receptors stem from a human donor in good health. Both conserved end residues are part of each CDR3. The order of the fields is D gene, J gene, V gene, clone size, CDR3 protein, CDR3 DNA. A D gene is named only where the DNA matches it firmly. Some rows mark clone size as missing; the rest say once, few, many or name a class of expanded clone.

d_gene: TRBD2
j_gene: TRBJ2-3
v_gene: TRBV7-2
abundance: .
CDR3aa: CASNPSGGPDTQYF
CDR3nt: TGTGCCAGCAACCCCAGCGGGGGCCCAGATACGCAGTATTTT

d_gene: TRBD1
j_gene: TRBJ2-3
v_gene: TRBV7-8
abundance: .
CDR3aa: CASSSKDRVVDADTQYF
CDR3nt: TGTGCCAGCAGCTCGAAGGACAGGGTAGTTGACGCAGATACGCAGTATTTT

d_gene: TRBD1
j_gene: TRBJ1-1
v_gene: TRBV6-5
abundance: .
CDR3aa: CASSYEQGTEAFF
CDR3nt: TGTGCCAGCAGTTACGAACAGGGGACTGAAGCTTTCTTT

d_gene: .
j_gene: TRBJ1-1
v_gene: TRBV6-5
abundance: .
CDR3aa: CASNREMNTEAFF
CDR3nt: TGTGCCAGCAACAGGGAAATGAACACTGAAGCTTTCTTT

d_gene: TRBD1
j_gene: TRBJ1-2
v_gene: TRBV4-1
abundance: .
CDR3aa: CASSPDPAGGTYGYTF
CDR3nt: TGCGCCAGCAGCCCCGACCCGGCAGGGGGCACCTATGGCTACACCTTC

d_gene: TRBD1
j_gene: TRBJ2-7
v_gene: TRBV5-6
abundance: .
CDR3aa: CASSAWDRGMLYEQYF
CDR3nt: TGTGCCAGCAGCGCCTGGGACAGGGGGATGTTGTACGAGCAGTACTTC

d_gene: .
j_gene: TRBJ2-1
v_gene: TRBV27
abundance: .
CDR3aa: CASSLSIDEQFF
CDR3nt: TGTGCCAGCAGTTTATCAATCGATGAGCAGTTCTTC

d_gene: TRBD1
j_gene: TRBJ2-7
v_gene: TRBV5-1
abundance: .
CDR3aa: CASRLEGQYEQYF
CDR3nt: TGCGCCAGCAGATTAGAGGGACAGTACGAGCAGTACTTC

d_gene: TRBD1
j_gene: TRBJ1-1
v_gene: TRBV5-7
abundance: .
CDR3aa: CASSIGQGGLTEAFF
CDR3nt: TGTGCCAGCAGCATAGGACAGGGGGGACTTACTGAAGCTTTCTTT

d_gene: TRBD2
j_gene: TRBJ2-1
v_gene: TRBV2
abundance: .
CDR3aa: CASSVSSGNEQFF
CDR3nt: TGTGCCAGCAGTGTCTCTAGCGGCAATGAGCAGTTCTTC

d_gene: TRBD2
j_gene: TRBJ2-2
v_gene: TRBV19
abundance: .
CDR3aa: CASSIVVLAGLAAAGELFF
CDR3nt: TGTGCCAGTAGTATAGTGGTCTTAGCGGGACTAGCGGCGGCCGGGGAGCTGTTTTTT

d_gene: TRBD1
j_gene: TRBJ1-1
v_gene: TRBV7-2
abundance: .
CDR3aa: CASSLSSLGTGIGHTEAFF
CDR3nt: TGTGCCAGCAGCTTATCCTCCCTGGGGACAGGGATAGGCCACACTGAAGCTTTCTTT

d_gene: TRBD2
j_gene: TRBJ2-3
v_gene: TRBV2
abundance: .
CDR3aa: CASSEASGEADTQYF
CDR3nt: TGTGCCAGCAGTGAAGCGAGCGGGGAGGCAGATACGCAGTATTTT

d_gene: .
j_gene: TRBJ1-2
v_gene: TRBV10-3
abundance: .
CDR3aa: CAISDPRETGRYGYTF
CDR3nt: TGTGCCATCAGCGACCCCAGAGAGACAGGACGGTATGGCTACACCTTC

d_gene: .
j_gene: TRBJ1-4
v_gene: TRBV6-6
abundance: .
CDR3aa: CASSYSGREAEKLFF
CDR3nt: TGTGCCAGCAGTTACTCCGGCAGGGAGGCGGAAAAACTGTTTTTT

d_gene: .
j_gene: TRBJ1-2
v_gene: TRBV6-1
abundance: .
CDR3aa: CASSEAQVMGREPYYGYTF
CDR3nt: TGTGCCAGCAGTGAAGCGCAAGTTATGGGGAGGGAACCATACTATGGCTACACCTTC

d_gene: .
j_gene: TRBJ1-4
v_gene: TRBV30
abundance: .
CDR3aa: CAREDNEKLFF
CDR3nt: TGTGCGAGGGAGGATAATGAAAAACTGTTTTTT

d_gene: .
j_gene: TRBJ2-2
v_gene: TRBV6-1
abundance: .
CDR3aa: CASSEMGRVNTGELFF
CDR3nt: TGTGCCAGCAGTGAGATGGGCAGGGTGAACACCGGGGAGCTGTTTTTT

d_gene: .
j_gene: TRBJ2-5
v_gene: TRBV9
abundance: once
CDR3aa: CASSEGGGTISQETQYF
CDR3nt: TGTGCCAGCAGCGAGGGGGGGGGCACCATTTCCCAAGAGACCCAGTACTTC

d_gene: .
j_gene: TRBJ2-3
v_gene: TRBV7-9
abundance: .
CDR3aa: CASSRGAGSADTQYF
CDR3nt: TGTGCCAGCAGCCGGGGGGCGGGAAGCGCAGATACGCAGTATTTT

d_gene: TRBD2
j_gene: TRBJ2-2
v_gene: TRBV30
abundance: .
CDR3aa: CAGGGEDTGELFF
CDR3nt: TGTGCCGGCGGGGGGGAGGACACCGGGGAGCTGTTTTTT

d_gene: TRBD1
j_gene: TRBJ2-7
v_gene: TRBV6-5
abundance: .
CDR3aa: CASSYSGQGQYF
CDR3nt: TGTGCCAGCAGTTACTCGGGACAGGGCCAGTACTTC

d_gene: TRBD2
j_gene: TRBJ2-5
v_gene: TRBV10-2
abundance: .
CDR3aa: CASSDRGLALETQYF
CDR3nt: TGCGCCAGCAGTGACCGAGGACTAGCTCTAGAGACCCAGTACTTC

d_gene: .
j_gene: TRBJ1-1
v_gene: TRBV6-1
abundance: .
CDR3aa: CASSGVTVEAFF
CDR3nt: TGTGCCAGCAGTGGGGTGACAGTTGAAGCTTTCTTT

d_gene: TRBD2
j_gene: TRBJ2-3
v_gene: TRBV9
abundance: .
CDR3aa: CASSVSLAGDTDTQYF
CDR3nt: TGTGCCAGCAGCGTTTCTCTGGCGGGAGATACAGATACGCAGTATTTT

d_gene: TRBD2
j_gene: TRBJ2-7
v_gene: TRBV5-1
abundance: .
CDR3aa: CASSLARGGLNEQYF
CDR3nt: TGCGCCAGCAGCTTGGCCCGCGGGGGGCTGAACGAGCAGTACTTC

d_gene: .
j_gene: TRBJ2-5
v_gene: TRBV5-6
abundance: .
CDR3aa: CASTSGGHETQYF
CDR3nt: TGTGCCAGCACGTCCGGGGGGCATGAGACCCAGTACTTC

d_gene: .
j_gene: TRBJ2-1
v_gene: TRBV11-3
abundance: .
CDR3aa: CASSLGVGNDRQLEFF
CDR3nt: TGTGCCAGCAGCTTAGGGGTAGGGAACGACAGGCAATTGGAGTTCTTC

d_gene: .
j_gene: TRBJ2-5
v_gene: TRBV6-1
abundance: .
CDR3aa: CASSRNRVLETQYF
CDR3nt: TGTGCCAGCAGTCGCAACAGGGTCTTAGAGACCCAGTACTTC

d_gene: .
j_gene: TRBJ1-1
v_gene: TRBV7-3
abundance: .
CDR3aa: CASSLGQGLTEAFF
CDR3nt: TGTGCCAGCAGCTTGGGCCAGGGTCTCACTGAAGCTTTCTTT

d_gene: .
j_gene: TRBJ2-7
v_gene: TRBV9
abundance: .
CDR3aa: CASSVGTAYEQYF
CDR3nt: TGTGCCAGCAGCGTAGGGACAGCCTACGAGCAGTACTTC

d_gene: TRBD1
j_gene: TRBJ2-7
v_gene: TRBV2
abundance: few
CDR3aa: CASRPQGTYEQYF
CDR3nt: TGTGCCAGCAGGCCACAGGGGACCTACGAGCAGTACTTC

d_gene: .
j_gene: TRBJ2-7
v_gene: TRBV6-6
abundance: .
CDR3aa: CASSSSSWQGPYEQYF
CDR3nt: TGTGCCAGCAGTTCTTCCTCTTGGCAGGGGCCCTACGAGCAGTACTTC

d_gene: .
j_gene: TRBJ1-5
v_gene: TRBV7-9
abundance: .
CDR3aa: CASSLGGPDQPQHF
CDR3nt: TGTGCCAGCAGCTTAGGTGGCCCTGATCAGCCCCAGCATTTT

d_gene: .
j_gene: TRBJ1-2
v_gene: TRBV27
abundance: .
CDR3aa: CASSPRGSLLITGYTF
CDR3nt: TGTGCCAGCAGTCCCCGGGGGTCTTTACTAATTACAGGCTACACCTTC

d_gene: .
j_gene: TRBJ1-1
v_gene: TRBV25-1
abundance: .
CDR3aa: CASSEVSGYTEAFF
CDR3nt: TGTGCCAGCAGTGAAGTATCAGGGTACACTGAAGCTTTCTTT

d_gene: .
j_gene: TRBJ2-4
v_gene: TRBV13
abundance: .
CDR3aa: CASSWGASGKNIQYF
CDR3nt: TGTGCCAGCAGCTGGGGGGCTAGCGGCAAAAACATTCAGTACTTC

d_gene: TRBD1
j_gene: TRBJ2-7
v_gene: TRBV5-4
abundance: .
CDR3aa: CASSFQGQINSYEQYF
CDR3nt: TGTGCCAGCAGCTTCCAGGGACAGATTAATTCCTACGAGCAGTACTTC

d_gene: TRBD1
j_gene: TRBJ1-2
v_gene: TRBV30
abundance: .
CDR3aa: CAWSAGGTGYTF
CDR3nt: TGTGCCTGGAGCGCAGGGGGTACTGGCTACACCTTC

d_gene: TRBD2
j_gene: TRBJ2-3
v_gene: TRBV7-2
abundance: .
CDR3aa: CASSSEAGDRTDTQYF
CDR3nt: TGTGCCAGCAGCTCGGAAGCGGGAGATCGGACAGATACGCAGTATTTT